This TCR beta chain stems from a study of low-dose radiotherapy and immunotherapy resistance in tumors (dated by TCRdb to the early 2020s). About the full investigation: Cohort 1 received 0.5 Gy per fraction every 2 weeks, with a prescribed total PTV dose of 6.5 Gy. Cyclophosphamide 200 mg/m2 was given intravenously every two weeks, one day before each radiation and immunotherapy administration. Starting on cycle 1 day 1, patients took 300 mg of aspirin by mouth once a day for four cycles. The trial did not randomize participants into treatment groups. Cohort 2 received 1 Gy per fraction every two weeks, with a total of 13 Gy over 26 weeks. Eight patients were included in the translational analysis, namely three from the first dose cohort plus the first five from the second dose cohort. Nivolumab was administered intravenously as a 240 mg flat dose every two weeks, and ipilimumab was administered intravenously at 1 mg/kg every six weeks.

First-strand cDNA was synthesized with Superscript III and a set of TRAV- and TRBV-specific primers, covering both TCRalpha and TCRbeta chains. TCRs were amplified with Phusion for 20 to 25 PCR cycles using a constant-region primer together with the adapter attached to the V primers. The isolated mRNA was amplified using the MessageAmp II aRNA Amplification Kit, with in vitro transcription performed for approximately 16 hours at 37 degrees C. mRNA for TCR sequencing was isolated with the Dynabeads mRNA DIRECT Purification Kit. Indexed Illumina adapters were added in a second roughly 25-cycle Phusion PCR, and the resulting products were purified with AMPure XP beads. The original pipeline was this. Custom Perl scripts pooled TCR sequences encoding the same protein, removed out-of-frame sequences and computed each clonotype's abundance. Any TCR sequence supported by only a single read was excluded from analysis. Shannon entropy, Gini index, clonality, richness, and the frequency of TCRs shared between repertoires were included as repertoire metrics. TCRdb redid the processing of the public reads, applying fastp at Q25 and MiXCR, and retained in-frame beta chains. When rows share a CDR3 protein, they turn into one entry using the most common DNA and genes. The V and J calls and clone size are TCRdb's, not the authors'. The sample yields approximately 11,000 distinct CDR3 sequences; approximately 60% were counted once. The ten top clones hold 12% of the sample.

The trim is 9 bases for V and 7 bases for J, with a gap of 13 bases between the germline ends. CDR3 length: 12 amino acids, cysteine to phenylalanine. Only the CDR3 DNA is retained, 36 bases long and in frame from the first base. The CDR1 and CDR2 encoded by the germline V gene (reference sequence) are LNHDA and SQIVND. This clonotype was recorded once. Its antigen is still unknown. Per-nucleotide qualities are absent, and no much larger clonotype sits a single base away. One read alone is a weak basis. The donors came from RACIN, which was a single-arm phase I dose-escalation trial that paired nivolumab and ipilimumab with aspirin, low-dose cyclophosphamide and low-dose radiotherapy. To be eligible, a patient needed to have an advanced solid tumor that was TIL-negative.

The rearrangement combines TRBV19 with TRBJ1-5; a weak D assignment points to TRBD1 (5 bases agree). This clonotype originated in a human donor with advanced metastatic prostate, ovarian, gallbladder or colorectal cancer (not recorded which). This table probably holds off-target reads from a library built for another chain. The DNA sequence is as follows: TGTGCCAGCACAGGCTACCGACAGCCCCAGCATTTT. This encodes CASTGYRQPQHF.